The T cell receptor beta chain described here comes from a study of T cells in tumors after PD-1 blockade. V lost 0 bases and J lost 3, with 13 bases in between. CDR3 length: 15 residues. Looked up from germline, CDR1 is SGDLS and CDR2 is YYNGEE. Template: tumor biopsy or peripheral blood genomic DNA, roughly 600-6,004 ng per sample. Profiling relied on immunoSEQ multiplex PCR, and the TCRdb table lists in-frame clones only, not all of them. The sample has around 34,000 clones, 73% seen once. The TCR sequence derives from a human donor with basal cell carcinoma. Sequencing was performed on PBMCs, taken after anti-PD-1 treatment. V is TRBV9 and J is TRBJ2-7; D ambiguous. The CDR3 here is CASSVVEGPNYEQYF. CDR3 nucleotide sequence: TGTGCCAGCAGCGTAGTGGAAGGGCCGAACTACGAGCAGTACTTC. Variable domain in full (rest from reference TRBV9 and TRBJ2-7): DSGVTQTPKHLITATGQRVTLRCSPRSGDLSVYWYQQSLDQGLQFLIQYYNGEERAKGNILERFSAQQFPDLHSELNLSSLELGDSALYFCASSVVEGPNYEQYFGPGTRLTVT.